This TCR beta chain comes out of a study of cytomegalovirus exposure and HLA in healthy donors. Study outcomes and limitations: Subsequent analysis found a tendency for first-cohort TCR clusters to co-occur within the 120 validation repertoires. The classifier reportedly diagnosed cytomegalovirus status with high specificity and sensitivity. Cytomegalovirus association was listed for about 160 TCR beta chains.

This clone was observed once. What it recognizes is unknown. Produced via immunoSEQ multiplex PCR; TCRdb's table is partial and in-frame only. This table has 120,000 to 150,000 clones, 86% appearing once. There are 12 residues in the CDR3. With 7 bases removed from V and 13 bases from J, the gap between germline ends came to 17 bases. Looked up from germline, CDR1 is MNHNY and CDR2 is SVGAGI (reference sequence). The sequence was obtained from a young man in good health and CMV-seronegative. Source material: PBMCs. The chain couples TRBV6-6 to TRBJ2-1, with D perhaps TRBD2 (7 bases). CDR3 sequence: CASMTGGRDQFF. In DNA, the CDR3 is TGTGCCAGCATGACCGGGGGGCGGGATCAGTTCTTC.